The clone carrying this TCR beta chain was seen a few times. Donors likely had unrecorded immune exposures despite being nominally healthy when sampled. This record comes from a study of cytomegalovirus exposure and HLA in healthy donors. Use of 60 Vbeta and 13 Jbeta primers characterized the PCR. The protocol was immunoSEQ multiplex PCR, while the TCRdb copy is restricted to in-frame clones and leaves out a portion. Found here are over 130,000 clones, more than 75% of them singletons; the top ten hold roughly 5.6%. The sequenced sample was PBMCs. This clonotype was sampled from a woman aged 40 to 50 in good health and CMV-seropositive.

CDR3 DNA: TGTGCCAGCAGCCCCTCAGGGAACACTGAAGCTTTCTTT. Its translation: CASSPSGNTEAFF. This chain uses TRBV7-9 with TRBJ1-1, with unresolved D. CDR1 is SEHNR, CDR2 FQNEAQ, per germline (reference sequence). This CDR3 has 13 residues. Trimming stripped 5 bases from V and 1 base from J, with 8 bases between.